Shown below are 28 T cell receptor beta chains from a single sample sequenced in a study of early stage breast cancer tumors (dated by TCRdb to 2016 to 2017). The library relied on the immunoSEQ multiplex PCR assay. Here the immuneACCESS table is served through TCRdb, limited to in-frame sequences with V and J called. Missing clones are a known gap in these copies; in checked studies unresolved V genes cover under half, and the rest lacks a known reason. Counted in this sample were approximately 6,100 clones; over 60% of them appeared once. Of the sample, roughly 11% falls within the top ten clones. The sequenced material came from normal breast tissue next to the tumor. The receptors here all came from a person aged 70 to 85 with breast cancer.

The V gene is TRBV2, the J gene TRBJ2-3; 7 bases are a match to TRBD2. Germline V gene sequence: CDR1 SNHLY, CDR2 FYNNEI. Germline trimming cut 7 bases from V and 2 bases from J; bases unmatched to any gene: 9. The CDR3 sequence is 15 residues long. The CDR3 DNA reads TGTGCCAGCAAAAAAGCGGGGCGATACACAGATACGCAGTATTTT. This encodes CASKKAGRYTDTQYF.

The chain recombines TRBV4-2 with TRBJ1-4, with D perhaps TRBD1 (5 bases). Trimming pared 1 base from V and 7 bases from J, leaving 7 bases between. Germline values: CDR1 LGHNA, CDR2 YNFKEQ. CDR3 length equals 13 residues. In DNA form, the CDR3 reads TGTGCCAGCAGCCAAGCGGGGGGTGAAAAACTGTTTTTT. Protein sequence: CASSQAGGEKLFF.

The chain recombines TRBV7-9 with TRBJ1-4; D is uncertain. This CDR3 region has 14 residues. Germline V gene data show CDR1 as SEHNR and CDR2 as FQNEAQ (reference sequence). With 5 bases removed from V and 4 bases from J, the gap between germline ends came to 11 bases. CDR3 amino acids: CASSPGLFNEKLFF. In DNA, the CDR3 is TGTGCCAGCAGCCCTGGACTGTTTAATGAAAAACTGTTTTTT.

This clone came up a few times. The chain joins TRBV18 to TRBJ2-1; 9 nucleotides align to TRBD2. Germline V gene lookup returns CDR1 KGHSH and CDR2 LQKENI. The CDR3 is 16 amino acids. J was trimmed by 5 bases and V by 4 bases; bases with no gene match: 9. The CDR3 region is CASSRLSGGTNNEQFF. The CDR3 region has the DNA TGTGCCAGCTCACGATTAAGCGGGGGGACCAACAATGAGCAGTTCTTC.

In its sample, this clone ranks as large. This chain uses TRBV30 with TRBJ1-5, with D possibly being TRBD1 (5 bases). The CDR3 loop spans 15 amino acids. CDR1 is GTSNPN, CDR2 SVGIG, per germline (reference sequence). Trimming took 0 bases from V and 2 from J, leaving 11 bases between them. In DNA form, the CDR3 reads TGTGCCTGGAGTGTACACGGGGGAGGCAATCAGCCCCAGCATTTT. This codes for CAWSVHGGGNQPQHF.

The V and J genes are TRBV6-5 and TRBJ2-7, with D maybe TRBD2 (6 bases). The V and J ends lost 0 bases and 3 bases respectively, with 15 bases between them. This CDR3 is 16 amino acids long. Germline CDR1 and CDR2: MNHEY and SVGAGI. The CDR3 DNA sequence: TGTGCCAGCAGTTACTCGATTTCACCCGGGAGCTACGAGCAGTACTTC. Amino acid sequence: CASSYSISPGSYEQYF.

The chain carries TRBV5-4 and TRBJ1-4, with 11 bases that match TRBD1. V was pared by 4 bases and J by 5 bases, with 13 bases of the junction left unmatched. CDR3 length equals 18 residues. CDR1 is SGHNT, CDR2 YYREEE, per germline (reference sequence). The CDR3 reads CASSHGTGGTARNEKLFF. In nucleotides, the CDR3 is TGTGCCAGCAGCCACGGGACAGGGGGAACCGCAAGGAATGAAAAACTGTTTTTT.

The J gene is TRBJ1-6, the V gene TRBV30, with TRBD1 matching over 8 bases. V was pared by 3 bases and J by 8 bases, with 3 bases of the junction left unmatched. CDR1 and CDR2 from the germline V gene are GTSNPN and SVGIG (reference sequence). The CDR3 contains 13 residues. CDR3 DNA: TGTGCCTGGAGCGGACAGGGAGATTCACCCCTCCACTTT. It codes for CAWSGQGDSPLHF.

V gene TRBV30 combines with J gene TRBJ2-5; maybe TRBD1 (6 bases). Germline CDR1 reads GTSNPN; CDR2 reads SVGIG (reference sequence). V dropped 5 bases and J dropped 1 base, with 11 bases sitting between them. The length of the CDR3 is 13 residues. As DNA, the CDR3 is TGTGCCTGGGAGGTAGGGGGCCAAGAGACCCAGTACTTC. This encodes CAWEVGGQETQYF.

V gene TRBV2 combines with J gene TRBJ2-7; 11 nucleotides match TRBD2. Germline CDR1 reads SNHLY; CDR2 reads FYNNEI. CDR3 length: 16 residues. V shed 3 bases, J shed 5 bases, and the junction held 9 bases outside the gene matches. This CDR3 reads CASSDLTSGMADEQYF. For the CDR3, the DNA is TGTGCCAGCAGTGACCTGACTAGCGGGATGGCGGACGAGCAGTACTTC. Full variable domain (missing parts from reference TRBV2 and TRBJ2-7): EPEVTQTPSHQVTQMGQEVILRCVPISNHLYFYWYRQILGQKVEFLVSFYNNEISEKSEIFDDQFSVERPDGSNFTLKIRSTKLEDSAMYFCASSDLTSGMADEQYFGPGTRLTVT.

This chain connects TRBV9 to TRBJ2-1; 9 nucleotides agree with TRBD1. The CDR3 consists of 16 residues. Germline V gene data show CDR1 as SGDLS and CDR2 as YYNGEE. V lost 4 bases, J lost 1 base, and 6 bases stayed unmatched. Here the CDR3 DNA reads TGTGCCAGCAGCCCCCAAGGACAGGGGTCCTACAATGAGCAGTTCTTC. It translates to CASSPQGQGSYNEQFF.

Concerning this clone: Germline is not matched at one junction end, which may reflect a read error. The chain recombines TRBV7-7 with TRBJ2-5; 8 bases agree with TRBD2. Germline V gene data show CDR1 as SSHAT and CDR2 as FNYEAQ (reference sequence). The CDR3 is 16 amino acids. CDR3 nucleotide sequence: TGTGCTAGCAGCAGACGGGAGCGGGAGTACCAAGAGACCCAGTACTTC. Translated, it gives CASSRREREYQETQYF.

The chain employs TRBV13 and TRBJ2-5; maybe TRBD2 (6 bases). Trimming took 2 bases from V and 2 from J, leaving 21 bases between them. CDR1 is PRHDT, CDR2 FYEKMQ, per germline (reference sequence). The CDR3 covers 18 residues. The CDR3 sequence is CASSLTPYITGEQETQYF. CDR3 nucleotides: TGTGCCAGCAGCTTAACCCCTTACATAACGGGGGAGCAAGAGACCCAGTACTTC.

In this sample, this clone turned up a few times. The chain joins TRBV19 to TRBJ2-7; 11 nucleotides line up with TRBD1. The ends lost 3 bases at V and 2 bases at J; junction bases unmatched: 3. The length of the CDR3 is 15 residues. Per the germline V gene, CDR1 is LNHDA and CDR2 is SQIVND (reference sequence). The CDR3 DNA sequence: TGTGCCAGTAGTATCCCGGGACAGGGGGCCTACGAGCAGTACTTC. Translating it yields CASSIPGQGAYEQYF.

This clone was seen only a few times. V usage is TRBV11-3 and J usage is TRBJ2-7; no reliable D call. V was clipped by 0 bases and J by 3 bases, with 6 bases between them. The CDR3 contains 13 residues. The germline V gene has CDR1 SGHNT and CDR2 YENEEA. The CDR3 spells CASSLDYSYEQYF. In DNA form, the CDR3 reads TGTGCCAGCAGCTTAGACTACAGCTACGAGCAGTACTTC.

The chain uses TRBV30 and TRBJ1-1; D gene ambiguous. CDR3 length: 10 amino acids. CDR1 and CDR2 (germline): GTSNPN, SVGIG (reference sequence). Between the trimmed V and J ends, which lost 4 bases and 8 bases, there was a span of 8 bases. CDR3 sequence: CAWNGEEAFF. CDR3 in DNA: TGTGCCTGGAACGGGGAGGAAGCTTTCTTT.

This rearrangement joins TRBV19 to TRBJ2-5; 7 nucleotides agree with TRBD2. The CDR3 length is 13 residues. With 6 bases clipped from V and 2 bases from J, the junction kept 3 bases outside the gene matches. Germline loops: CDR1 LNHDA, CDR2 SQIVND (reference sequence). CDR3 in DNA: TGTGCCAGTAGGTCTAGCGGTCAAGAGACCCAGTACTTC. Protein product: CASRSSGQETQYF.

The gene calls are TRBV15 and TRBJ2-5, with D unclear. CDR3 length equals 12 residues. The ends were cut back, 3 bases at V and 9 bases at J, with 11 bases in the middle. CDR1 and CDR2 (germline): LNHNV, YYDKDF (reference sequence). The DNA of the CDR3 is TGTGCCACCAGCAGGCGACACCCGGCCCAGTACTTC. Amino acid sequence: CATSRRHPAQYF. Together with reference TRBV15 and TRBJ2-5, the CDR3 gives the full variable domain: DAMVIQNPRYQVTQFGKPVTLSCSQTLNHNVMYWYQQKSSQAPKLLFHYYDKDFNNEADTPDNFQSRRPNTSFCFLDIRSPGLGDTAMYLCATSRRHPAQYFGPGTRLLVL.

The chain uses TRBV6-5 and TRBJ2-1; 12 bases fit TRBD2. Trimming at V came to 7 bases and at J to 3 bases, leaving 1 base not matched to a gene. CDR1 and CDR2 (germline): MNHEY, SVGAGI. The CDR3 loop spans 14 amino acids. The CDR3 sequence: CASKGLAGYNEQFF. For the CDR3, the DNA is TGTGCCAGCAAGGGACTAGCGGGCTACAATGAGCAGTTCTTC.

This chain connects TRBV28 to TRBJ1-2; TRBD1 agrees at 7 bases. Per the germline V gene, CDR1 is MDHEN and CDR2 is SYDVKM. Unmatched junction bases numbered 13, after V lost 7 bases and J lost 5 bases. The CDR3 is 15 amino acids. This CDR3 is CASTAAGTEIYGYTF. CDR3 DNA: TGTGCCAGCACGGCGGCCGGGACAGAGATTTATGGCTACACCTTC.

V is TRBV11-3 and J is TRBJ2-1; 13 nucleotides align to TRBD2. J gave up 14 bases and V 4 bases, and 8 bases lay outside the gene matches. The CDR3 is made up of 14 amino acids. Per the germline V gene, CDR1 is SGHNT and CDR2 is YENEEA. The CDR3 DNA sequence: TGTGCCAGCAGCTCGAGGACTAGCGGGGGAGAGGAGTTCTTC. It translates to CASSSRTSGGEEFF.

In nucleotides, the CDR3 is TGTGCCAGCAGGACGACAGGGACCGACTATGGCTACACCTTC. It encodes CASRTTGTDYGYTF. This chain connects TRBV6-5 to TRBJ1-2; the match to TRBD1 covers 7 bases. V lost 6 bases, J lost 3 bases, and 7 bases stayed unmatched. This CDR3 has 14 amino acids. Germline V gene sequence: CDR1 MNHEY, CDR2 SVGAGI.

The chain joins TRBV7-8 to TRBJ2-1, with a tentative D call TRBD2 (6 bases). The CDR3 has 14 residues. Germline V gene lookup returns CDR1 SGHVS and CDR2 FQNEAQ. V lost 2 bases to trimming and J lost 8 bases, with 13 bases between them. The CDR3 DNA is TGTGCCAGCAGCTTAAAGCGGTCTAGCGATGAGCAGTTCTTC. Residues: CASSLKRSSDEQFF.

In DNA, the CDR3 is TGTGCCAGCAGCAAATCGGGGGAGGGGGAGACCCAGTACTTC. Translating it yields CASSKSGEGETQYF. The chain is built from TRBV21-1 and TRBJ2-5; the table's D call TRBD2 went unverified against the DNA. TRBV21-1 is a known pseudogene. The CDR3 runs 14 residues.

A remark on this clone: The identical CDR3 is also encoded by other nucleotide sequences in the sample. CDR3 DNA: TGTGCCAGCAGCCTGGGACAGGGTGGTCAGCCCCAGCATTTT. Translating gives CASSLGQGGQPQHF. V usage is TRBV7-9 and J usage is TRBJ1-5, with 9 bases aligning to TRBD1. V shed 5 bases, J shed 6 bases, and the junction held 5 bases outside the gene matches. CDR1 and CDR2 from the germline V gene are SEHNR and FQNEAQ (reference sequence). The CDR3 length is 14 residues.

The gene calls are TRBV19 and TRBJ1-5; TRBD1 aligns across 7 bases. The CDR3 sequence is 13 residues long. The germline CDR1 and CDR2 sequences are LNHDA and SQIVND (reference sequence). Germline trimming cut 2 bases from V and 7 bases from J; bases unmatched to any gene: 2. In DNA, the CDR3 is TGTGCCAGTAGTATAACAGGGGAACAGCCCCAGCATTTT. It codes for CASSITGEQPQHF.

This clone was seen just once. CDR3 in DNA: TGTGCCAGCAGCCCTCGGGGGGGCTATGGGAATGAGCAGTTCTTC. Translating it yields CASSPRGGYGNEQFF. V and J are TRBV7-9 and TRBJ2-1, with 8 bases identical to TRBD2. Trimming removed 5 bases from V and 7 bases from J; junction bases left unmatched: 10. Per germline, CDR1 SEHNR and CDR2 FQNEAQ (reference sequence). This CDR3 has 15 residues. Filled out from reference TRBV7-9 and TRBJ2-1, the complete variable domain reads DTGVSQNPRHKITKRGQNVTFRCDPISEHNRLYWYRQTLGQGPEFLTYFQNEAQLEKSRLLSDRFSAERPKGSFSTLEIQRTEQGDSAMYLCASSPRGGYGNEQFFGPGTRLTVL.

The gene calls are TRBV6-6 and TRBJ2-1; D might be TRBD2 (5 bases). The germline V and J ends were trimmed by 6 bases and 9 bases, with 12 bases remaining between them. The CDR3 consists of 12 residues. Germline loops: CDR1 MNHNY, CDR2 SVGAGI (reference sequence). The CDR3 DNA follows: TGTGCCAGCAGCGCGACTGCGGGTGAGCAGTTCTTC. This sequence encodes CASSATAGEQFF.